This T cell receptor beta chain was observed in a study of T cells in Graves' hyperthyroidism and ophthalmopathy. There were TCR beta CDR3 regions amplified from RNA transcripts. The HTBI primer set served for first-round RT-PCR of the TCR CDR3. Each CDR3 protein is one row after TCRdb ran MiXCR on the multiplex PCR reads. This sample carries about 620,000 distinct CDR3 sequences, around 15% of them seen once, and the ten largest clones take approximately 3.8%. Participants, patients aged 18 to 65, had newly diagnosed hyperthyroidism with a duration under 2 months. Study conclusions and caveats: Peripheral blood also featured most of the thyroid clonotypes expanded above 0.001.

This clonotype was found many times. Its antigen is as yet unknown. This clonotype was sampled from a woman under 40 with Graves' hyperthyroidism. Sample: blood.

The chain's CDR3 is CASSLDLSGRGTDTQYF. The DNA for the CDR3 is TGTGCCAGCAGCTTAGATCTTAGCGGGAGAGGCACAGATACGCAGTATTTT. V gene TRBV7-2 combines with J gene TRBJ2-3; 9 nucleotides match TRBD2. The CDR3 has 17 amino acids. Germline assignment: CDR1 SGHTA and CDR2 FQGNSA. Trimming removed 1 base from V and 1 base from J; junction bases left unmatched: 6.